This TCR beta chain is drawn from a study of early T cells in non-severe SARS-CoV-2 infection. About the study: Bulk RNA isolated from unsorted whole blood underwent sequencing; chains were not paired.

The study, taken as a whole, reports: Reliance on VDJdb matching favored anti-spike CD8 responses; private and CD4 specificities were missed.

Each cDNA molecule carried a unique molecular identifier. TCRdb recomputed calls from the 5' RACE reads with MiXCR, one row per CDR3 protein. This sample has some 49,000 distinct CDR3 sequences, with about 11% found just once. V gave up 8 bases and J gave up 0 bases; unmatched junction bases: 9. Germline V gene sequence: CDR1 SGHTA, CDR2 FQGNSA. The CDR3 length is 15 residues. This clonotype was counted ten times or more. Its target is unknown. The chain links TRBV7-2 to TRBJ1-2; 7 bases match TRBD1. This TCR derives from an adult who was a healthcare worker with PCR-confirmed SARS-CoV-2 infection or an uninfected control (not recorded which). The material sequenced was whole blood. CDR3 sequence reads: CASGYRDRPNYGYTF. DNA of the CDR3: TGTGCCAGCGGGTACCGGGACAGACCTAACTATGGCTACACCTTC.